The TCR beta chain under discussion was sequenced for a study of cytomegalovirus exposure and HLA in healthy donors. Study-wide background: The study placed approximately 78% of its approximately 400 genotyped donors in the Caucasian-associated ancestry cluster.

CDR1 SGHTA and CDR2 FQGTGA come from the germline V gene. The CDR3 has 16 amino acids. V was clipped by 5 bases and J by 4 bases; unmatched bases: 4. PCR employed 60 Vbeta and 13 Jbeta primers. The method was immunoSEQ multiplex PCR; TCRdb's version includes in-frame clones alone and lacks a portion of them. Altogether about 180,000 clones are present, 75% to 80% being singletons, with the ten largest covering just under 6.5%. Overall study findings and caveats: Investigators reported fewer than 200 TCR beta chains as tied to cytomegalovirus. Most CMV-associated TCR beta chains were later found to appear HLA-restricted.

Turning to this clone: What it recognizes is unknown.

The receptor's source is a man between 35 and 55 years old in good health and CMV-seropositive. The specimen was PBMCs. The chain is built from TRBV7-3 and TRBJ2-3; 15 bases map to TRBD2. The CDR3 DNA follows: TGTGCCAGCAGCCCGGGACTAGCGGGAGGTGCAGATACGCAGTATTTT. This encodes CASSPGLAGGADTQYF.